This TCR beta chain is drawn from a study of T cell responses to AZD1222 COVID-19 vaccine. Sequencing was performed with immunoSEQ multiplex PCR; in TCRdb, only in-frame clones are kept and a portion is missing. The top ten hold 15% to 20% of the sample, which has about 59,000 clones, about 79% seen once. The CDR3 contains 14 residues. The V end was cut by 0 bases, the J end by 4 bases, with 10 bases between. Germline V gene data show CDR1 as LNHNV and CDR2 as YYDKDF (reference sequence). The receptor's source is an adult in good health. This rearrangement joins TRBV15 to TRBJ2-7; D perhaps matches TRBD2 (5 bases). This sample comprised peripheral blood, obtained on day 0 of AZD1222 vaccination. The CDR3 reads CATSRDRGLYEQYF. The CDR3 DNA is TGTGCCACCAGCAGAGATCGGGGTTTGTACGAGCAGTACTTC.